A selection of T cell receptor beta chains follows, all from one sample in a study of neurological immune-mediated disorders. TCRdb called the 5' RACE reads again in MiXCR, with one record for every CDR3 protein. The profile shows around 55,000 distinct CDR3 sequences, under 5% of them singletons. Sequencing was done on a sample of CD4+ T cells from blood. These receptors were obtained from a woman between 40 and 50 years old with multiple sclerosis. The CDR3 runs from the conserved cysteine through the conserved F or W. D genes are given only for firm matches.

CDR3aa: CASSQPRRRISYNEQFF
d_gene: .
j_gene: TRBJ2-1
v_gene: TRBV4-1

CDR3aa: CASWLRAQRHGYTF
d_gene: .
j_gene: TRBJ1-2
v_gene: TRBV6-1

CDR3aa: CASSPVGGGNTEAFF
d_gene: .
j_gene: TRBJ1-1
v_gene: TRBV6-5

CDR3aa: CASSSVDRQETQYF
d_gene: .
j_gene: TRBJ2-5
v_gene: TRBV7-2

CDR3aa: CASSSLNSNTEAFF
d_gene: .
j_gene: TRBJ1-1
v_gene: TRBV5-1

CDR3aa: CSVVIDRGNTEAFF
d_gene: TRBD1
j_gene: TRBJ1-1
v_gene: TRBV29-1

CDR3aa: CSAREGTGVLTYEQYF
d_gene: TRBD1
j_gene: TRBJ2-7
v_gene: TRBV20-1

CDR3aa: CARSTGKGDQPQHF
d_gene: .
j_gene: TRBJ1-5
v_gene: TRBV2

CDR3aa: CASSLRQASTDTQYF
d_gene: .
j_gene: TRBJ2-3
v_gene: TRBV5-1

CDR3aa: CASSRTWAGGNEQFF
d_gene: TRBD2
j_gene: TRBJ2-1
v_gene: TRBV7-2

CDR3aa: CASSPNIYNEQFF
d_gene: .
j_gene: TRBJ2-1
v_gene: TRBV3-1

CDR3aa: CASSVNGRVNSPLHF
d_gene: .
j_gene: TRBJ1-6
v_gene: TRBV10-2

CDR3aa: CSLPDSHLGNTEAFF
d_gene: .
j_gene: TRBJ1-1
v_gene: TRBV20-1

CDR3aa: CASSPDIRETQYF
d_gene: .
j_gene: TRBJ2-5
v_gene: TRBV7-3

CDR3aa: CSVGQGPSYGYTF
d_gene: .
j_gene: TRBJ1-2
v_gene: TRBV29-1

CDR3aa: CASSSRREIGEQYF
d_gene: .
j_gene: TRBJ2-7
v_gene: TRBV7-2

CDR3aa: CSASSGSRTFTGELFF
d_gene: .
j_gene: TRBJ2-2
v_gene: TRBV20-1

CDR3aa: CSAQGNYGYTF
d_gene: .
j_gene: TRBJ1-2
v_gene: TRBV20-1

CDR3aa: CASRKGGASGANVLTF
d_gene: .
j_gene: TRBJ2-6
v_gene: TRBV6-1

CDR3aa: CASSLEGGIGSAEAFF
d_gene: .
j_gene: TRBJ1-1
v_gene: TRBV7-9

CDR3aa: CASSRTVPGSYEQYF
d_gene: .
j_gene: TRBJ2-7
v_gene: TRBV5-1

CDR3aa: CASSEDKGGDEQYF
d_gene: .
j_gene: TRBJ2-7
v_gene: TRBV2

CDR3aa: CASRSPSSLSSTF
d_gene: .
j_gene: TRBJ1-2
v_gene: TRBV6-5

CDR3aa: CASSWWTGPNEKLFF
d_gene: TRBD1
j_gene: TRBJ1-4
v_gene: TRBV5-1

CDR3aa: CSARDWGALTDTQYF
d_gene: .
j_gene: TRBJ2-3
v_gene: TRBV20-1

CDR3aa: CASSQDWGTDYEQYF
d_gene: TRBD1
j_gene: TRBJ2-7
v_gene: TRBV4-1

CDR3aa: CASSHRLAGGPRDTQYF
d_gene: TRBD2
j_gene: TRBJ2-3
v_gene: TRBV14

CDR3aa: CASIHQWDSRGHYKQFF
d_gene: .
j_gene: TRBJ2-1
v_gene: TRBV5-1

CDR3aa: CSARDNRRGTDTQYF
d_gene: TRBD2
j_gene: TRBJ2-3
v_gene: TRBV20-1

CDR3aa: CASSQEGSPGQGTEAFF
d_gene: TRBD1
j_gene: TRBJ1-1
v_gene: TRBV3-1

CDR3aa: CASSPPGQTNTGELFF
d_gene: .
j_gene: TRBJ2-2
v_gene: TRBV7-9

CDR3aa: CSARDPGTNYGYTF
d_gene: .
j_gene: TRBJ1-2
v_gene: TRBV20-1

CDR3aa: CASSPSSRVGGNTEAFF
d_gene: .
j_gene: TRBJ1-1
v_gene: TRBV5-1

CDR3aa: CASSLDRSYNEQFF
d_gene: .
j_gene: TRBJ2-1
v_gene: TRBV12-3/TRBV12-4

CDR3aa: CASSRTDANTEAFF
d_gene: .
j_gene: TRBJ1-1
v_gene: TRBV5-6

CDR3aa: CASSPEVDTEAFF
d_gene: .
j_gene: TRBJ1-1
v_gene: TRBV11-3

CDR3aa: CASSDRLNEKLFF
d_gene: .
j_gene: TRBJ1-4
v_gene: TRBV7-2

CDR3aa: CASKRGSSYNEQFF
d_gene: .
j_gene: TRBJ2-1
v_gene: TRBV7-2

CDR3aa: CASSLVSTQETQYF
d_gene: .
j_gene: TRBJ2-5
v_gene: TRBV5-1

CDR3aa: CASSLSAGPTGGTEAFF
d_gene: .
j_gene: TRBJ1-1
v_gene: TRBV5-1

CDR3aa: CSARKGSGNTIYF
d_gene: .
j_gene: TRBJ1-3
v_gene: TRBV20-1

CDR3aa: CATSAPGTVYEQYF
d_gene: TRBD1
j_gene: TRBJ2-7
v_gene: TRBV24-1

CDR3aa: CASTHRGPPNTEAFF
d_gene: TRBD1
j_gene: TRBJ1-1
v_gene: TRBV6-1

CDR3aa: CASSLVWSGEAKNIQYF
d_gene: TRBD2
j_gene: TRBJ2-4
v_gene: TRBV7-9

CDR3aa: CASSPGQGTYEQYF
d_gene: TRBD1
j_gene: TRBJ2-7
v_gene: TRBV18

CDR3aa: CASSPRTSGVGDTQYF
d_gene: TRBD2
j_gene: TRBJ2-3
v_gene: TRBV5-5

CDR3aa: CATSDLGTDVNEQFF
d_gene: .
j_gene: TRBJ2-1
v_gene: TRBV24-1

CDR3aa: CASSLIASSYNEQFF
d_gene: .
j_gene: TRBJ2-1
v_gene: TRBV7-6

CDR3aa: CASSLGGFLAEAFF
d_gene: .
j_gene: TRBJ1-1
v_gene: TRBV5-1

CDR3aa: CASSSGALGYGYTF
d_gene: .
j_gene: TRBJ1-2
v_gene: TRBV6-5